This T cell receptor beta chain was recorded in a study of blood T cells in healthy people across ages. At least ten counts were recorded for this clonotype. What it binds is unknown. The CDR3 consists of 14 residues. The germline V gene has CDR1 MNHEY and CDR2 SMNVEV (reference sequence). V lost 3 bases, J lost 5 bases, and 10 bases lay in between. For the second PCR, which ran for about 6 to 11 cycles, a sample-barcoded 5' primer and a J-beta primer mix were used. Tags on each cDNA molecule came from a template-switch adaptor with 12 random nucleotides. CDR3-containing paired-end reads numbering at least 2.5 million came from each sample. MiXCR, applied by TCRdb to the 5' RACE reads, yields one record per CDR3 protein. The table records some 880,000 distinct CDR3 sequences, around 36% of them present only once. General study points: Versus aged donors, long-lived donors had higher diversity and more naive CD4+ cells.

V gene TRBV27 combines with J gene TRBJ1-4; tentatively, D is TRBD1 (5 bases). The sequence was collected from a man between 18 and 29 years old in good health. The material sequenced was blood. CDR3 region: CASSFQGQNEKLFF. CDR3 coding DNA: TGTGCCAGCAGTTTTCAGGGCCAGAATGAAAAACTGTTTTTT.